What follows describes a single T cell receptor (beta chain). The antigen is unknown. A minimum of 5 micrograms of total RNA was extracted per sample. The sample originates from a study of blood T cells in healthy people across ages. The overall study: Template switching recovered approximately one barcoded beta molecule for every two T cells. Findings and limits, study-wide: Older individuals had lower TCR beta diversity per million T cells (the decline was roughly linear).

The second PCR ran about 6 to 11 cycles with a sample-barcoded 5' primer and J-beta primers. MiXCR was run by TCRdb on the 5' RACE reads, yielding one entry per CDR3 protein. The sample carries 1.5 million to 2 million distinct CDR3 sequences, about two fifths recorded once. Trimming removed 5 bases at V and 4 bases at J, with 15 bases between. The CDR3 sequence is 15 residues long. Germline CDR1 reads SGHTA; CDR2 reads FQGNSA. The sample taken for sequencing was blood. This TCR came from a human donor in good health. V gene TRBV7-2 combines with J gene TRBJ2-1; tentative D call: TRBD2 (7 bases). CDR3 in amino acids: CASSPTKGGYNEQFF. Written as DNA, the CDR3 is TGTGCCAGCAGCCCTACAAAGGGGGGGTACAATGAGCAGTTCTTC.